This T cell receptor beta chain was captured by sequencing in a study of shared clonotypes between healthy human individuals. Study-level background: Used for every donor were three CD4 naive, three CD4 memory, two CD8 naive and one CD8 memory plate.

Sorted-subset replicate PCRs used about 200 ng of genomic DNA. This amount corresponded to approximately 30,000 T cell genomes. Libraries were prepared by immunoSEQ multiplex PCR; TCRdb keeps only in-frame clonotypes and omits some of them. The sample has about 230,000 clones; 50% to 75% are singletons. Deletions cut 2 bases from V and 4 bases from J, with 11 bases between. The CDR3 is 14 residues long. Germline V CDR1 and CDR2: SNHLY, FYNNEI. The rearrangement links TRBV2 to TRBJ1-1; D is unclear. This clonotype was obtained from a man aged 30 to 45 in good health. The specimen sequenced was memory CD4+ T cells sorted from blood. Subset described: CD45RA-negative fraction. The CDR3 loop reads CASSEYGPGTEAFF. CDR3 coding DNA: TGTGCCAGCAGTGAATACGGGCCGGGCACTGAAGCTTTCTTT.